Listed below are T cell receptor beta chains from one sample, sequenced in a study of shared clonotypes between healthy human individuals. Only in-frame clones appear in the TCRdb table, and some are missing; sequencing was by immunoSEQ multiplex PCR. The sample comprises approximately 470,000 clones, 81% of which are singletons, and 9.5% to 15% rests with the top ten. The sample comprised PBMCs. The receptors derive from a woman in her thirties or forties in good health. Some clones in this sample may be carry-over from other donors' samples. Both conserved end residues are part of each CDR3. D genes are given only for firm matches. Rows give clone size only sometimes, using once, few, many, or a class for an expanded clone.

>many|TRBJ2-7|14|TRBV30|TRBD1
CAWSVETGHYEQYF
TGTGCCTGGAGTGTGGAGACAGGGCATTACGAGCAGTACTTC
>few|TRBJ1-1|16|TRBV19|NA
CASSIGPRGQNTEAFF
TGTGCCAGTAGTATAGGCCCCAGGGGCCAGAACACTGAAGCTTTCTTT
>NA|TRBJ1-2|14|TRBV5-1|TRBD1
CASSLGTVYYGYTF
TGCGCCAGCAGCCTGGGGACAGTTTACTATGGCTACACCTTC
>NA|TRBJ2-7|13|TRBV5-1|NA
CASSLSGFYEQYF
TGCGCCAGCAGCTTGTCGGGTTTCTACGAGCAGTACTTC
>NA|TRBJ1-2|14|TRBV5-1|NA
CASSISVPKGGYTF
TGCGCCAGCAGCATTTCCGTCCCGAAGGGGGGCTACACCTTC
>few|TRBJ2-2|14|TRBV28|NA
CASSFNREVGELFF
TGTGCCAGCAGTTTTAACAGGGAGGTCGGGGAGCTGTTTTTT
>NA|TRBJ2-7|19|TRBV27|TRBD2
CASSPSETSGSTFSHEQYF
TGTGCCAGCAGCCCCTCCGAGACTAGCGGGAGTACCTTCTCCCACGAGCAGTACTTC
>NA|TRBJ2-5|15|TRBV5-4|TRBD1
CASSPTQDRGETQYF
TGTGCCAGCAGCCCGACCCAAGACAGGGGGGAGACCCAGTACTTC
>NA|TRBJ2-5|13|TRBV5-1|NA
CASSLRQQETQYF
TGCGCCAGCAGCTTGCGACAGCAAGAGACCCAGTACTTC
>NA|TRBJ2-7|13|TRBV29-1|TRBD1
CSVATDRVREQYF
TGCAGCGTTGCAACGGACAGGGTGAGAGAGCAGTACTTC
>NA|TRBJ2-7|14|TRBV7-9|TRBD2
CASSLSGSSHEQYF
TGTGCCAGCAGCTTAAGCGGGAGCTCCCACGAGCAGTACTTC
>NA|TRBJ2-5|15|TRBV5-4|NA
CASSSARGARETQYF
TGTGCCAGCAGCTCAGCGCGCGGGGCCCGTGAGACCCAGTACTTC
>once|TRBJ1-2|16|TRBV30|NA
CAWSVNPQGTHCGYTF
TGTGCCTGGAGTGTCAACCCACAGGGTACTCACTGTGGCTACACCTTC
>NA|TRBJ2-7|14|TRBV6-6|NA
CASSYGDFGYEQYF
TGTGCCAGCAGTTACGGGGACTTTGGGTACGAGCAGTACTTC
>NA|TRBJ2-3|17|TRBV18|TRBD2
CASSPQLRREGTDTQYF
TGTGCCAGCTCACCACAACTGCGGCGGGAGGGAACAGATACGCAGTATTTT
>once|TRBJ1-2|12|TRBV29-1|NA
CSVETRNYGYTF
TGCAGCGTCGAGACAAGAAACTATGGCTACACCTTC
>NA|TRBJ2-2|12|TRBV21-1|NA
CASSIQPGELFF
TGTGCCAGCAGCATCCAGCCCGGGGAGCTGTTTTTT
>NA|TRBJ2-2|13|TRBV7-9|NA
CASSRREYGELFF
TGTGCCAGCAGCCGTCGCGAGTACGGGGAGCTGTTTTTT
>NA|TRBJ1-1|14|TRBV30|NA
CAWRLLTTGAEAFF
TGTGCCTGGAGACTCCTGACCACGGGGGCTGAAGCTTTCTTT
>NA|TRBJ2-1|13|TRBV2|TRBD2
CASGGGPYNEQFF
TGTGCCAGCGGGGGAGGGCCGTACAATGAGCAGTTCTTC
>NA|TRBJ2-7|15|TRBV7-3|NA
CASSERASSTYEQYF
TGTGCCAGCAGCGAGCGGGCTAGCAGTACCTACGAGCAGTACTTC
>NA|TRBJ1-1|15|TRBV6-7|TRBD1
CASSNRDSMNTEAFF
TGTGCCAGCAGCAACCGGGACAGCATGAACACTGAAGCTTTCTTT
>NA|TRBJ2-3|13|TRBV7-9|NA
CASAAGSTDTQYF
TGTGCCAGCGCCGCAGGGAGCACAGATACGCAGTATTTT
>NA|TRBJ1-1|13|TRBV19|NA
CASRVSPHTEAFF
TGTGCCAGTAGGGTCAGCCCGCACACTGAAGCTTTCTTT
>NA|TRBJ2-2|12|TRBV28|NA
CASSTQPGELFF
TGTGCCAGCAGTACACAACCCGGGGAGCTGTTTTTT
>once|TRBJ2-3|14|TRBV29-1|TRBD2
CSVRTSGATDTQYF
TGCAGCGTCCGGACTAGCGGGGCCACAGATACGCAGTATTTT
>NA|TRBJ1-1|15|TRBV28|TRBD1
CASRGPGQGYTEAFF
TGTGCCAGCAGGGGACCGGGACAGGGGTACACTGAAGCTTTCTTT
>NA|TRBJ1-2|16|TRBV19|NA
CASSPHHGVTNYGYTF
TGTGCCAGTAGTCCCCACCATGGGGTAACTAACTATGGCTACACCTTC
>NA|TRBJ2-3|14|TRBV6-5|NA
CASSPRRATDTQYF
TGTGCCAGCAGTCCCCGGAGGGCCACAGATACGCAGTATTTT
>once|TRBJ2-7|16|TRBV4-2|TRBD1
CASSQDPGQGSHEQYF
TGTGCCAGCAGCCAAGATCCGGGACAGGGGAGCCACGAGCAGTACTTC
>NA|TRBJ2-2|15|TRBV4-2|NA
CASSQDLRSGGELFF
TGTGCCAGCAGCCAAGATCTTCGTAGCGGCGGGGAGCTGTTTTTT
>NA|TRBJ2-1|13|TRBV19|NA
CASSIGRVDEQFF
TGTGCCAGTAGTATAGGAAGAGTCGATGAGCAGTTCTTC
>NA|TRBJ1-4|18|TRBV4-3|NA
CASSQDPPRTPSAEKLFF
TGCGCCAGCAGCCAAGATCCGCCCAGGACCCCCTCAGCTGAAAAACTGTTTTTT
>NA|TRBJ2-7|13|TRBV7-2|NA
CASSLRDSYEQYF
TGTGCCAGCAGCTTACGCGACAGCTACGAGCAGTACTTC
>many|TRBJ2-1|15|TRBV29-1|TRBD2
CSVEVLAGLYNEQFF
TGCAGCGTTGAAGTGCTAGCGGGATTGTACAATGAGCAGTTCTTC
>NA|TRBJ1-1|14|TRBV28|NA
CASSFERMNTEAFF
TGTGCCAGCAGTTTTGAGAGAATGAACACTGAAGCTTTCTTT
>NA|TRBJ1-1|17|TRBV10-3|TRBD1
CAIRPGQGVGVNTEAFF
TGTGCCATCAGGCCGGGACAGGGGGTAGGGGTGAACACTGAAGCTTTCTTT
>NA|TRBJ1-2|15|TRBV4-1|NA
CASSQFRTGGDGYTF
TGCGCCAGCAGCCAATTTCGGACGGGGGGAGATGGCTACACCTTC
>NA|TRBJ1-5|13|TRBV19|NA
CASSFTGNQPQHF
TGTGCCAGTAGTTTCACAGGGAATCAGCCCCAGCATTTT
>NA|TRBJ2-7|14|TRBV5-1|NA
CASSLVTDSYEQYF
TGCGCCAGCAGCTTAGTGACAGACTCCTACGAGCAGTACTTC
>NA|TRBJ2-7|15|TRBV5-1|TRBD1
CASSYPGQGFYEQYF
TGCGCCAGCAGCTATCCGGGACAGGGATTCTACGAGCAGTACTTC
>few|TRBJ1-2|17|TRBV28|NA
CASSSPKAVKDIDGYTF
TGTGCCAGCAGTTCCCCGAAGGCGGTAAAGGACATCGATGGCTACACCTTC
>once|TRBJ2-7|13|TRBV7-2|NA
CASSSGLAYEQYF
TGTGCCAGCAGCTCCGGACTGGCCTACGAGCAGTACTTC
>NA|TRBJ2-3|14|TRBV5-6|NA
CASSLAGDTDTQYF
TGTGCCAGCAGCTTGGCAGGAGACACAGATACGCAGTATTTT
>NA|TRBJ2-5|12|TRBV29-1|TRBD1
CSPRDRGETQYF
TGCAGCCCTCGGGACAGGGGAGAGACCCAGTACTTC
>many|TRBJ1-4|14|TRBV7-9|TRBD1
CASSLGQGGEKLFF
TGTGCCAGCAGCTTGGGACAGGGTGGTGAAAAACTGTTTTTT
>NA|TRBJ2-6|16|TRBV5-1|NA
CASSPAGTSGANVLTF
TGCGCCAGCAGCCCAGCGGGCACCTCTGGGGCCAACGTCCTGACTTTC
>NA|TRBJ2-7|11|TRBV30|TRBD2
CAWSMGGEQYF
TGTGCCTGGAGTATGGGGGGGGAGCAGTACTTC
>NA|TRBJ2-1|13|TRBV5-1|NA
CASSLSTNNEQFF
TGCGCCAGCAGCCTATCTACCAACAATGAGCAGTTCTTC
>NA|TRBJ2-5|11|TRBV7-8|NA
CASSTKETQYF
TGTGCCAGCAGCACCAAAGAGACCCAGTACTTC
>NA|TRBJ2-7|11|TRBV5-4|NA
CASSFGDEQYF
TGTGCCAGCAGCTTCGGGGACGAGCAGTACTTC
>NA|TRBJ2-2|15|TRBV25-1|TRBD1
CASSETGGRTGELFF
TGTGCCAGCAGTGAGACAGGGGGCCGGACCGGGGAGCTGTTTTTT
>NA|TRBJ2-2|12|TRBV7-9|NA
CASTFDTGELFF
TGTGCCAGCACCTTCGACACCGGGGAGCTGTTTTTT
>few|TRBJ1-5|14|TRBV18|NA
CASSPEQFNQPQHF
TGTGCCAGCTCACCGGAGCAATTCAATCAGCCCCAGCATTTT
>NA|TRBJ2-1|15|TRBV18|TRBD2
CASAGTSFSYNEQFF
TGTGCCAGCGCAGGGACTAGCTTTTCATACAATGAGCAGTTCTTC